This record covers a single TCR beta chain. Profiled with immunoSEQ multiplex PCR; TCRdb holds only in-frame clones, not every one. The sample lists hundreds of thousands of clones; 80% were seen once. This CDR3 is 11 amino acids long. CDR1 is MDHEN, CDR2 SYDVKM, per germline. V was trimmed by 4 bases and J by 12 bases, leaving 10 bases between them. This specimen comes from a study of blood T cell repertoires in COVID-19. As for the study in general: PBMCs, B-cell-depleted T cells, or T cells were the source of the cDNA or gDNA that made up the material.

Participant age was about 18 to 100 years, and participants resided in 20 to 30 US areas. V is TRBV28 and J is TRBJ2-1, with D possibly being TRBD2 (5 bases). The sequenced material came from PBMCs or T cells enriched from blood (not recorded which). This clonotype was sampled from a man aged 25-45 years with acute COVID-19. In DNA, the CDR3 is TGTGCCAGCAGTTCGGGGAACGGGCAGTTCTTC. It encodes CASSSGNGQFF.